The 21 T cell receptor beta chains given below trace back to one sample, sequenced in a study of breast tumors, draining lymph nodes, adjacent tissues. TCRdb redid the calling of the multiplex PCR reads with MiXCR, one entry per CDR3 protein. The sample contains nearly 200,000 distinct CDR3 sequences, roughly 31% of which appear only once. Breast cancer patients provided tissue from their axillary draining lymph nodes. Sequenced material: axillary lymph node tissue. The receptor source for this set is a female donor with breast cancer. Some clones in this sample may be carry-over from other donors' samples.

This clonotype was seen at least ten times. This chain uses TRBV10-3 with TRBJ1-5, with D possibly TRBD1 on 6 matching bases. Germline CDR1 is ENHRY and CDR2 is SYGVKD. The CDR3 length is 14 residues. V was trimmed by 2 bases and J by 4 bases, leaving 9 bases between them. Written as DNA, the CDR3 is TGTGCCATCAGTGAGAGGGGGGCAAATCAGCCCCAGCATTTT. This sequence encodes CAISERGANQPQHF.

This clonotype was picked up many times. The chain recombines TRBV7-2 with TRBJ2-7, with no clear D. This CDR3 is built from 14 residues. Trimming cost V 1 base and J 0 bases, with 7 bases left between them. CDR1 SGHTA and CDR2 FQGNSA come from the germline V gene. Here the CDR3 DNA reads TGTGCCAGCAGCTTAGAAGCGTTCTCCTACGAGCAGTACTTC. Translated, it gives CASSLEAFSYEQYF.

This clonotype has just a few counts. A much more abundant neighbour one base away suggests this may be a read error. The chain employs TRBV11-2 and TRBJ2-3; D call uncertain. The V and J ends lost 0 bases and 7 bases respectively, with 17 bases between them. The germline V gene has CDR1 SGHAT and CDR2 FQNNGV. CDR3 length equals 16 residues. The CDR3 coding sequence is TGTGCCAGCAGCTTAGATTCCACGGCGTCTCACAATACGCAGTATTTT. Protein product: CASSLDSTASHNTQYF.

The gene calls are TRBV19 and TRBJ2-3, with 9 bases fitting TRBD1. The CDR3 length is 14 residues. J lost 6 bases, V lost 5 bases, and 6 bases had no gene match. The germline V gene encodes CDR1 LNHDA and CDR2 SQIVND (reference sequence). The CDR3, as DNA: TGTGCCAGTAGTGCCGAGGGGACAGGGGATACGCAGTATTTT. It specifies CASSAEGTGDTQYF.

There are many counts of this clonotype. The chain joins TRBV6-1 to TRBJ2-7; a weak D match, TRBD2 (6 bases). Per germline, CDR1 MNHNS and CDR2 SASEGT. V was trimmed by 5 bases and J by 4 bases, leaving 18 bases between them. This CDR3 comprises 15 residues. The CDR3 here is CASSPSGVGSYEQYF. CDR3 in DNA: TGTGCCAGCAGTCCCTCGGGAGTTGGGTCTTACGAGCAGTACTTC.

Many counts were recorded for this clonotype. V and J are TRBV5-8 and TRBJ2-1, with TRBD2 identical over 11 bases. The CDR3 has 15 amino acids. Germline loops: CDR1 SGHTS, CDR2 YDEGEE. Trimming removed 4 bases from V and 6 bases from J; junction bases left unmatched: 6. CDR3 sequence reads: CASSPTSGRSNEQFF. CDR3 nucleotides: TGTGCCAGCAGCCCAACTAGCGGGAGAAGCAATGAGCAGTTCTTC. Filled out from reference TRBV5-8 and TRBJ2-1, the complete variable domain reads EAGVTQSPTHLIKTRGQQATLRCSPISGHTSVYWYQQALGLGLQFLLWYDEGEERNRGNFPPRFSGRQFPNYSSELNVNALELEDSALYLCASSPTSGRSNEQFFGPGTRLTVL.

This clonotype has a count of ten or more. The gene calls are TRBV20-1 and TRBJ2-2; the D gene is possibly TRBD1 (6 bases). Germline values: CDR1 DFQATT, CDR2 SNEGSKA (reference sequence). V was clipped by 5 bases and J by 5 bases, with 15 bases between them. The CDR3 runs to 14 residues. As DNA, the CDR3 is TGCAGTGCTTGGCAGGGGTCGGAGACCGGGGAGCTGTTTTTT. Its translation is CSAWQGSETGELFF.

This clonotype has a count of ten or more. The chain recombines TRBV11-2 with TRBJ1-2; 7 bases are a match to TRBD1. Germline values: CDR1 SGHAT, CDR2 FQNNGV. Losses at the gene ends were 2 bases for V and 7 bases for J; bases not matched to a gene: 10. The CDR3 totals 15 residues. The CDR3 sequence: CASSLPGGMVSGYTF. The CDR3 DNA sequence: TGTGCCAGCAGCTTACCAGGGGGAATGGTCTCTGGCTACACCTTC.

Concerning this clonotype itself: A much larger clone differs by one base, so this may be a read error. This sequence joins TRBV5-4 and TRBJ2-7; D ambiguous. Germline V gene lookup returns CDR1 SGHNT and CDR2 YYREEE (reference sequence). This CDR3 has 12 amino acids. V dropped 2 bases and J dropped 6 bases, with 9 bases sitting between them. DNA for the CDR3: TGTGCCAGCAGCTTTAGGGATCCCGAGCAGTACTTC. Translation gives CASSFRDPEQYF.

This clonotype came up many times. The chain couples TRBV5-1 to TRBJ2-7, with TRBD2 matching over 8 bases. The J segment lost 5 bases and the V segment lost 4 bases, leaving 8 bases of the junction unmatched. This CDR3 comprises 14 residues. Germline values: CDR1 SGHRS, CDR2 YFSETQ. The CDR3 DNA sequence: TGCGCCAGCAGCACCAGCGGGGGAGGCCACGAGCAGTACTTC. This encodes CASSTSGGGHEQYF.

The chain employs TRBV30 and TRBJ1-2; D perhaps matches TRBD1 (5 bases). The germline gives CDR1 GTSNPN, CDR2 SVGIG (reference sequence). Trimming took off 3 bases at V and 7 bases at J, with 12 bases between the two ends. The CDR3 sequence is 12 residues long. DNA of the CDR3: TGTGCCTGGAGAGGGGCAGGGCTTGGCTACACCTTC. Amino acid sequence: CAWRGAGLGYTF.

The chain employs TRBV20-1 and TRBJ1-1; the D is unclear. The CDR3 has 15 residues. V lost 6 bases, J lost 0 bases, and 17 bases lay in between. Germline loops: CDR1 DFQATT, CDR2 SNEGSKA (reference sequence). CDR3 sequence: CSATSKSALNTEAFF. The CDR3 DNA reads as TGCAGTGCAACCTCGAAGTCTGCGTTGAACACTGAAGCTTTCTTT.

This clonotype was detected many times. The gene calls are TRBV5-1 and TRBJ1-2; TRBD1 is a possible D gene (5 bases). The CDR3 is 14 residues long. The V and J ends lost 2 bases and 8 bases respectively, with 16 bases between them. Germline CDR1 SGHRS, CDR2 YFSETQ. This CDR3 is CASSLLDTIDGYTF. The CDR3 DNA reads TGCGCCAGCAGCTTATTGGACACTATTGACGGCTACACCTTC.

Comment on this clonotype: A read error may explain this, as a much larger clone is one base away. Without the conserved terminal phenylalanine or tryptophan, this CDR3 likely stems from a read error. This chain uses TRBV6-6 with TRBJ2-7, with no clear D. Germline CDR1 is MNHNY and CDR2 is SVGAGI (reference sequence). Trimming removed 4 bases from V and 0 bases from J, with 10 bases in between. The CDR3 is made up of 14 amino acids. For the CDR3, the DNA is TGTGCCAGCAGTTTAACGGCCCCCTCCTACGAGCAGTACCTC. Protein product: CASSLTAPSYEQYL.

Ten or more counts support this clonotype. This rearrangement joins TRBV20-1 to TRBJ2-1; D remains unclear. Trimming removed 3 bases from V and 8 bases from J, with 17 bases in between. The CDR3 spans 14 residues. The germline CDR1 and CDR2 sequences are DFQATT and SNEGSKA (reference sequence). The CDR3 protein is CSARAPYPADEQFF. Here the CDR3 DNA reads TGCAGTGCTAGGGCTCCGTATCCCGCGGATGAGCAGTTCTTC.

This clonotype was seen at least ten times. V usage is TRBV12-3 or TRBV12-4 and J usage is TRBJ1-5, with D unresolved. Trimming removed 5 bases from V and 5 bases from J, with 19 bases in between. The CDR3 consists of 16 residues. In DNA form, the CDR3 reads TGTGCCAGCAGTGTCAACCCCCGGGAGGCGGATCAGCCCCAGCATTTT. It specifies CASSVNPREADQPQHF.

This clonotype was seen at least ten times. The chain combines TRBV6-1 with TRBJ1-6; D may be TRBD1 (6 bases). Deletions cut 6 bases from V and 11 bases from J, with 23 bases between. The CDR3 is 16 amino acids. The germline V gene encodes CDR1 MNHNS and CDR2 SASEGT. CDR3 loop: CASRASPPGVSPPLHF. The DNA for the CDR3 is TGTGCCAGCAGAGCCTCCCCCCCAGGGGTTTCCCCACCCCTCCACTTT.

This clonotype has a handful of counts. J is TRBJ2-3 and V is TRBV27; D gene ambiguous. V was clipped by 0 bases and J by 0 bases, with 16 bases between them. Germline loops: CDR1 MNHEY, CDR2 SMNVEV (reference sequence). This CDR3 has 18 amino acids. In DNA, the CDR3 is TGTGCCAGCAGTTTATCTAGGAGAGGCTTGAGAAGCACAGATACGCAGTATTTT. This sequence encodes CASSLSRRGLRSTDTQYF.

This clonotype was detected ten times or more. The chain uses TRBV6-6 and TRBJ2-3, with D maybe TRBD1 (6 bases). Trimming left V 2 bases short and J 2 bases short, with 14 bases between. The CDR3 covers 16 residues. The germline V gene encodes CDR1 MNHNY and CDR2 SVGAGI (reference sequence). The CDR3 DNA reads TGTGCCAGCAGTTACGACAGGCAAAGGGACACAGATACGCAGTATTTT. Translation: CASSYDRQRDTDTQYF.

This chain joins TRBV2 and TRBJ2-2; perhaps D is TRBD1 or TRBD2 (5 bases each). CDR3 length: 11 residues. Trimming took off 7 bases at V and 15 bases at J, with 15 bases between the two ends. The germline gives CDR1 SNHLY, CDR2 FYNNEI. The CDR3 DNA reads TGTGCCAGCACCAACGGGGCGAAGATGTTTTTT. This codes for CASTNGAKMFF.

The sample holds many counts of this clonotype. This chain uses TRBV20-1 with TRBJ2-3, with 7 bases aligning to TRBD2. The CDR3 contains 16 residues. V shed 5 bases and J 0 bases; nucleotides not matched to a gene: 11. Germline V gives CDR1 DFQATT, CDR2 SNEGSKA (reference sequence). CDR3 protein: CSALAGRGTSTDTQYF. Here the CDR3 DNA reads TGCAGTGCTTTAGCGGGTAGGGGAACTAGCACAGATACGCAGTATTTT.